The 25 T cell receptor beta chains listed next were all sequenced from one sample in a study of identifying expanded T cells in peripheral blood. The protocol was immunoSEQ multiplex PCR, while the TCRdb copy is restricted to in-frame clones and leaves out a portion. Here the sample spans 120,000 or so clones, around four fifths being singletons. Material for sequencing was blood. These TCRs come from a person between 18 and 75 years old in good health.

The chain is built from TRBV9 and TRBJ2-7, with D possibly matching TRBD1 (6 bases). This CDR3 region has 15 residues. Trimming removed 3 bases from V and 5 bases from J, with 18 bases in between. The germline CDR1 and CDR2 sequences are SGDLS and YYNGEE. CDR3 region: CASSDRDTAFDEQYF. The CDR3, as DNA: TGTGCCAGCAGCGACCGGGACACCGCCTTTGACGAGCAGTACTTC.

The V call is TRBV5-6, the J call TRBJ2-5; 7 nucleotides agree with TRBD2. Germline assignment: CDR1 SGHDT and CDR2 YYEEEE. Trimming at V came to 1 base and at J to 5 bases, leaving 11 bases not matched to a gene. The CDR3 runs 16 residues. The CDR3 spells CASSLLSRGVGETQYF. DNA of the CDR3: TGTGCCAGCAGCTTGTTATCCCGGGGGGTCGGGGAGACCCAGTACTTC.

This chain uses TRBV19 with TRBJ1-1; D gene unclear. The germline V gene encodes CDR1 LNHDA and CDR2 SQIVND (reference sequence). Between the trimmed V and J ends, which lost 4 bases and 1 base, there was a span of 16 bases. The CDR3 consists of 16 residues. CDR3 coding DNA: TGTGCCAGTAGTACCTGGACGGACCGGGGGAACACTGAAGCTTTCTTT. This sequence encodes CASSTWTDRGNTEAFF. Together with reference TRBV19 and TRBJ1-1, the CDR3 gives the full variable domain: DGGITQSPKYLFRKEGQNVTLSCEQNLNHDAMYWYRQDPGQGLRLIYYSQIVNDFQKGDIAEGYSVSREKKESFPLTVTSAQKNPTAFYLCASSTWTDRGNTEAFFGQGTRLTVV.

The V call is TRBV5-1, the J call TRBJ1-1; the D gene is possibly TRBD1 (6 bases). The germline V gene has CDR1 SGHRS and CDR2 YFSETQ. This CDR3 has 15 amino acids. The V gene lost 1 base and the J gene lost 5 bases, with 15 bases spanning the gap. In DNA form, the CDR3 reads TGCGCCAGCAGCTTGTATGGGGGGCGCGTAACTGAAGCTTTCTTT. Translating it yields CASSLYGGRVTEAFF.

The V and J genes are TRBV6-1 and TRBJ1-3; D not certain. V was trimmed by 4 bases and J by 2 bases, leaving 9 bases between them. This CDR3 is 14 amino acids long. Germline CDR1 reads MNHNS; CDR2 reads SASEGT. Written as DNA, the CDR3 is TGTGCCAGCAGTGCTCCCGGGCCTGGAAACACCATATATTTT. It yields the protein CASSAPGPGNTIYF.

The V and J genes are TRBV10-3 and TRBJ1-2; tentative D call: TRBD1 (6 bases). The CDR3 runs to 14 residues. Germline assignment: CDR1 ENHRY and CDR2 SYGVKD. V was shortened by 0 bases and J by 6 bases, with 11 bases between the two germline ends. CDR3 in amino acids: CAISESQGLNGYTF. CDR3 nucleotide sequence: TGTGCCATCAGTGAGTCCCAGGGGCTTAATGGCTACACCTTC.

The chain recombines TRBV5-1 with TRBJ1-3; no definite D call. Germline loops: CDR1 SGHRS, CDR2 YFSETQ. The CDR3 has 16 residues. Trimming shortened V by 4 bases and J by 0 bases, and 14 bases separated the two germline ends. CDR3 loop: CASSPMGRTSGNTIYF. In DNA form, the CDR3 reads TGCGCCAGCAGCCCGATGGGCAGGACCTCTGGAAACACCATATATTTT. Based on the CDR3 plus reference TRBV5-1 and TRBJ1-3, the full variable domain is KAGVTQTPRYLIKTRGQQVTLSCSPISGHRSVSWYQQTPGQGLQFLFEYFSETQRNKGNFPGRFSGRQFSNSRSEMNVSTLELGDSALYLCASSPMGRTSGNTIYFGEGSWLTVV.

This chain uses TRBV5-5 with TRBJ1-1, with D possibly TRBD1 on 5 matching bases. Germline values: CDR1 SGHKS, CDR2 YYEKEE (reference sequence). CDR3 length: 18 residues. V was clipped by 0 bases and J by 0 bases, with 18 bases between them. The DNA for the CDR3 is TGTGCCAGCAGCTTGGGAGACAGAGGACTCTCAATGAACACTGAAGCTTTCTTT. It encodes CASSLGDRGLSMNTEAFF.

The CDR3 spells CASSPLTSGGNYEQYF. The CDR3 DNA reads TGCGCCAGCAGCCCTTTAACTAGCGGGGGTAACTACGAGCAGTACTTC. The gene calls are TRBV4-1 and TRBJ2-7, with 11 nucleotides matching TRBD2. With 4 bases clipped from V and 3 bases from J, the junction kept 8 bases outside the gene matches. This CDR3 has 16 residues. Germline-derived CDR1 and CDR2 are MGHRA and YSYEKL.

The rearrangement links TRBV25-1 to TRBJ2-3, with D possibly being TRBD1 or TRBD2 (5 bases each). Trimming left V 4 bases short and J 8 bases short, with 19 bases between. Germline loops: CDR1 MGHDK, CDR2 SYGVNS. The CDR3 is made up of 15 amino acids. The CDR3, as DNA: TGTGCCAGCAGTGTACCTGGGACGGCTCAGGGTACGCAGTATTTT. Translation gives CASSVPGTAQGTQYF.

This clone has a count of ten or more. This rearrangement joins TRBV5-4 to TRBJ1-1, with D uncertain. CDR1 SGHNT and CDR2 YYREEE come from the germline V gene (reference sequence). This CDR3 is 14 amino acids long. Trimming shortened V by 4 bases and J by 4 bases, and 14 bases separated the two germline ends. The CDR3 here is CASSPQYSGTEAFF. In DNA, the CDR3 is TGTGCCAGCAGCCCCCAATACAGCGGCACTGAAGCTTTCTTT.

The CDR3 is CASSAGTVRYEQYF. As DNA, the CDR3 is TGTGCCAGCAGTGCTGGGACAGTACGTTACGAGCAGTACTTC. The rearrangement joins TRBV6-1 to TRBJ2-7; 7 bases are shared with TRBD1. The CDR3 sequence is 14 residues long. Germline CDR1 and CDR2: MNHNS and SASEGT. J gave up 4 bases and V 4 bases, and 7 bases lay outside the gene matches.

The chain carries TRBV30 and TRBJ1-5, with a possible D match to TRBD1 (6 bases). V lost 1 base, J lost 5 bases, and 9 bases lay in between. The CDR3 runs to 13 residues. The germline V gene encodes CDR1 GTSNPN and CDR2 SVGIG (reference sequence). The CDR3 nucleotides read TGTGCCTGGAGTGGTCAGGGGTATCAGCCCCAGCATTTT. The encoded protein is CAWSGQGYQPQHF.

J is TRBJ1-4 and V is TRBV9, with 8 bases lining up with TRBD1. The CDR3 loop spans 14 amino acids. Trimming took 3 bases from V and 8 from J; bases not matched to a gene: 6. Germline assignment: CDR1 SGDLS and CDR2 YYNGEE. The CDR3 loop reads CASSGGTGEEKLFF. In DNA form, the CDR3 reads TGTGCCAGCAGCGGGGGGACAGGAGAAGAAAAACTGTTTTTT.

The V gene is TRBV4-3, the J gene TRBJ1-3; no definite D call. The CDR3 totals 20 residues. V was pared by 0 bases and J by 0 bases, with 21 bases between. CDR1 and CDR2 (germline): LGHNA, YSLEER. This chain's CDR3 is CASSQEVEHWFGPSGNTIYF. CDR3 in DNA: TGCGCCAGCAGCCAAGAAGTGGAGCACTGGTTTGGACCCTCTGGAAACACCATATATTTT.

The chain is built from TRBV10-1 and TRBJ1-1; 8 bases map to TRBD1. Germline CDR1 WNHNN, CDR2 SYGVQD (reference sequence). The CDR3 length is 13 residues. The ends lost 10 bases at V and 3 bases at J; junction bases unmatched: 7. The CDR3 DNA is TGCGCCAACCCAGGGGGCGAGGACACTGAAGCTTTCTTT. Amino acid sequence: CANPGGEDTEAFF.

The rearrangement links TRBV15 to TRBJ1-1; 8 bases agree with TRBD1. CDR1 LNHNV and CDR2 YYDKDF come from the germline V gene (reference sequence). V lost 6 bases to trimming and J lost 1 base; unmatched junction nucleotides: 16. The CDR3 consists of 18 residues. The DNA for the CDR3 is TGTGCCACCAGGCCACGGACAGGGACCGTATACCCGAACACTGAAGCTTTCTTT. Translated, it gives CATRPRTGTVYPNTEAFF.

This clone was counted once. This chain's CDR3 is CASSPAGTGTRGYTF. CDR3 sequence (DNA): TGCGCCAGCAGCCCGGCCGGGACAGGGACGAGGGGCTACACCTTC. The chain couples TRBV4-3 to TRBJ1-2, with TRBD1 identical over 9 bases. The CDR3 length is 15 residues. Germline loops: CDR1 LGHNA, CDR2 YSLEER. Trimming removed 4 bases from V and 8 bases from J; junction bases left unmatched: 11.

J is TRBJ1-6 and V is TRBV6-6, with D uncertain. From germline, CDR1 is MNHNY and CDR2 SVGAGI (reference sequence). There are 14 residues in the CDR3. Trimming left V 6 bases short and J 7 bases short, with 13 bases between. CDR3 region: CASRGKVTNSPLHF. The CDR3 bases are TGTGCCAGCAGGGGGAAGGTGACGAATTCACCCCTCCACTTT.

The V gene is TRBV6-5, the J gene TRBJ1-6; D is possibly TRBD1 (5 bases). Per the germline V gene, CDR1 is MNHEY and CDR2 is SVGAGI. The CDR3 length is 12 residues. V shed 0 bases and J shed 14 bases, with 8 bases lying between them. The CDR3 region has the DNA TGTGCCAGCAGTTACTCCGGGGGGGCCCTCCACTTT. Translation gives CASSYSGGALHF.

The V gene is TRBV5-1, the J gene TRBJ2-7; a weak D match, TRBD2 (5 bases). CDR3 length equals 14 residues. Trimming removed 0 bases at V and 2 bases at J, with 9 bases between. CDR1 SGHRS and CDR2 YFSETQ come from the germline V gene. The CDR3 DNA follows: TGCGCCAGCAGCTTGGGCGGGTCCCCCTACGAGCAGTACTTC. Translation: CASSLGGSPYEQYF.

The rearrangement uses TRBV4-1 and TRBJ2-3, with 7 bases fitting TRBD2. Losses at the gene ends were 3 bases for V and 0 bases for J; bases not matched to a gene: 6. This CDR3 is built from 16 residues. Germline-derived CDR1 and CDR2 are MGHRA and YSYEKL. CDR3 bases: TGCGCCAGCAGCCAGATACTAGCGACTAGCACAGATACGCAGTATTTT. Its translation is CASSQILATSTDTQYF.

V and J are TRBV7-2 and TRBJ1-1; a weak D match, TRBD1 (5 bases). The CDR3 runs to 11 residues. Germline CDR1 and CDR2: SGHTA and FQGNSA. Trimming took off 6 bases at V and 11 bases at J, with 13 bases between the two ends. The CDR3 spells CASRVGERAFF. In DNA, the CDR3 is TGTGCCAGCAGAGTAGGGGAACGGGCTTTCTTT.

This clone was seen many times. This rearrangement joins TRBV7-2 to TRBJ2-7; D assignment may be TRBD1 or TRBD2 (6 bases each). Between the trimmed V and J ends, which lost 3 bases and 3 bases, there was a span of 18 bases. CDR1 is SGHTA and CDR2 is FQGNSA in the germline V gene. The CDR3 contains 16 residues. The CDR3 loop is CASSFGYPRGGYEQYF. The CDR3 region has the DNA TGTGCCAGCAGCTTCGGGTACCCCAGGGGAGGCTACGAGCAGTACTTC.

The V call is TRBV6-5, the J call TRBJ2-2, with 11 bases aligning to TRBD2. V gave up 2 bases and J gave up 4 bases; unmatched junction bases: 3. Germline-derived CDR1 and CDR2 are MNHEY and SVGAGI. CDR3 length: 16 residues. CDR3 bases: TGTGCCAGCAGTTACGGGCTAGCGGGGGGCACCGGGGAGCTGTTTTTT. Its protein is CASSYGLAGGTGELFF.